What follows describes a single T cell receptor beta chain. Its antigen is unknown. Among the 120 or so subjects of the validation cohort, separate from the approximately 700-subject first cohort, were the donors. Some clones are missing from TCRdb's copy, which holds only in-frame ones; the method was immunoSEQ multiplex PCR. The data hold some 90,000 clones, with around 88% observed a single time. This entry comes from a study of cytomegalovirus exposure and HLA in healthy donors. Trimming took 2 bases from V and 5 from J, leaving 7 bases between them. CDR1 is SQVTM and CDR2 is ANQGSEA in the germline V gene. This CDR3 comprises 11 residues. Study-level results: Most sequenced TCRs were rare (though some public TCRs occurred in many donors). A few chains linked to CMV were shown in vitro to be specific for CMV antigens.

This clonotype was obtained from a woman between 25 and 40 years old in good health and CMV-seronegative. The genes are TRBV29-1 and TRBJ2-7; D may be TRBD1 (6 bases). What was sequenced was PBMCs. CDR3 sequence: CSVEQGHEQYF. CDR3 nucleotides: TGCAGCGTTGAACAGGGGCACGAGCAGTACTTC.